This TCR beta chain was retrieved from a study of T cell responses to AZD1222 COVID-19 vaccine. Germline-derived CDR1 and CDR2 are SGHNT and YENEEA. This CDR3 contains 12 residues. V gave up 1 base and J gave up 3 bases, with 3 bases separating them. Assay: immunoSEQ multiplex PCR; the TCRdb copy retains only in-frame clones and omits some. The sample holds more than 95,000 clones, around 89% seen once. This rearrangement joins TRBV11-3 to TRBJ1-1; no clear D gene. This clonotype was sampled from an adult in good health. This specimen consisted of peripheral blood, obtained on day 0 of AZD1222 vaccination. CDR3: CASSLGDTEAFF. The DNA of the CDR3 is TGTGCCAGCAGCTTAGGGGACACTGAAGCTTTCTTT.